This T cell receptor beta chain was observed in a study of T-cell memory formation after mild COVID-19. The overall study: The TCR clusters were mostly specific to one donor.

TCR alpha and TCR beta cDNA libraries carrying sample barcodes and UMIs were produced by 5'RACE using constant-segment primers. A single record per CDR3 protein comes from TCRdb applying MiXCR to the 5' RACE reads. The sample carries 190,000 or so distinct CDR3 sequences, 20% to 25% recorded once. Germline CDR1 reads MRHNA; CDR2 reads SNTAGT. Trimming removed 3 bases from V and 2 bases from J, with 9 bases in between. This CDR3 has 14 amino acids. Findings of the study overall: Some clones that responded were present in memory (sampled pre-infection), which suggests cross-reactive memory joined.

This clonotype has a handful of counts. No antigen is known for it. J is TRBJ2-3 and V is TRBV6-4, with D perhaps matching TRBD1 (6 bases). Sequenced material: PBMCs or a T cell subset sorted from them (not recorded which). This receptor was identified in an adult woman who had mild COVID-19 (a few samples of this study predate the infection). Cell type and time point are not known. This CDR3 is CASSEKGDTDTQYF. In nucleotides, the CDR3 is TGTGCCAGCAGTGAGAAGGGGGACACAGATACGCAGTATTTT.